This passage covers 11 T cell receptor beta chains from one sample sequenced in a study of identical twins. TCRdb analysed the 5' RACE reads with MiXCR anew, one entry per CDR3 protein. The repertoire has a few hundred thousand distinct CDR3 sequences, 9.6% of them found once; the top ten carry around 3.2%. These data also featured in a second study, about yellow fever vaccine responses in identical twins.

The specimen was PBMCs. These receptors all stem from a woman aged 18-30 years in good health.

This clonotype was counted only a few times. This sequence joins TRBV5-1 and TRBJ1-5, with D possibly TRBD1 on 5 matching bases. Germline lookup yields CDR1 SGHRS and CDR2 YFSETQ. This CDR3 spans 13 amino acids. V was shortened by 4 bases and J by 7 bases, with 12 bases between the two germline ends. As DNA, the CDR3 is TGCGCCAGCAGCGAGGGGAACGACCAGCCCCAGCATTTT. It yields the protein CASSEGNDQPQHF.

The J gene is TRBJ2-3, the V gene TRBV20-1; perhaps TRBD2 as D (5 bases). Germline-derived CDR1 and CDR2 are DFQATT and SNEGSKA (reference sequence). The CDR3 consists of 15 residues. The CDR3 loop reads CSPEWVASYTDTQYF. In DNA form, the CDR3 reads TGCAGCCCAGAGTGGGTAGCGTCCTACACAGATACGCAGTATTTT.

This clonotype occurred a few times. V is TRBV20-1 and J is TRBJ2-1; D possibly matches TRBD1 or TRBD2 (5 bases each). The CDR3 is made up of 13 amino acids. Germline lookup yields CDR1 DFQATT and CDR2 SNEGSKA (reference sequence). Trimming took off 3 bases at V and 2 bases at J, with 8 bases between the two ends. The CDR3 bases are TGCAGTGCTAGCTGGGGGACCTACAATGAGCAGTTCTTC. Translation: CSASWGTYNEQFF.

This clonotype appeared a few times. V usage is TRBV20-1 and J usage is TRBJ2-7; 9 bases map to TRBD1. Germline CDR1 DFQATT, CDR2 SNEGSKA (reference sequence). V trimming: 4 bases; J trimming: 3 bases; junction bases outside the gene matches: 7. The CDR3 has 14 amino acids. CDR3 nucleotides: TGCAGTGCTATAGGGGCGGGACAGGGCTACGAGCAGTACTTC. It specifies CSAIGAGQGYEQYF.

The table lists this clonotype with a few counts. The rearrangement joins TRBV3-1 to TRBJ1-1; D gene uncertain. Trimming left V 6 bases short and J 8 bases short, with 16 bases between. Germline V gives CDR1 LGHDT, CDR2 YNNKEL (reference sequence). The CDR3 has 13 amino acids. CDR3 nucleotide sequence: TGTGCCAGCAGTCGGACCGCCTGGAGGGAAGCTTTCTTT. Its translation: CASSRTAWREAFF. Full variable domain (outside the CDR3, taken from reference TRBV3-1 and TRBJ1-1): DTAVSQTPKYLVTQMGNDKSIKCEQNLGHDTMYWYKQDSKKFLKIMFSYNNKELIINETVPNRFSPKSPDKAHLNLHINSLELGDSAVYFCASSRTAWREAFFGQGTRLTVV.

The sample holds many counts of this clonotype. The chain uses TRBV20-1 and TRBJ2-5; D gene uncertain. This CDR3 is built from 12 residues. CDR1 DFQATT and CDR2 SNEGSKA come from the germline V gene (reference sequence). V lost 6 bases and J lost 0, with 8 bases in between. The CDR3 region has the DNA TGCAGTGCGTCGATGTACCAAGAGACCCAGTACTTC. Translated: CSASMYQETQYF.

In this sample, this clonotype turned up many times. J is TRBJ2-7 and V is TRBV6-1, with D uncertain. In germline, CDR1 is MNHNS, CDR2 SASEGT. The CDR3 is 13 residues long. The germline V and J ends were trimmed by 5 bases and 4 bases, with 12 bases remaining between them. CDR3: CASSQLLGYEQYF. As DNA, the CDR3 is TGTGCCAGCAGTCAACTCCTAGGTTACGAGCAGTACTTC.

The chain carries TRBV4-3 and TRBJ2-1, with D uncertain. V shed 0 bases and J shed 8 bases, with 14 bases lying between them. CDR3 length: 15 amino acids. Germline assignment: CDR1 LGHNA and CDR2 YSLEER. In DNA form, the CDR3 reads TGCGCCAGCAGCCAAGATAAGGGCACTGGCTATGAGCAGTTCTTC. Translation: CASSQDKGTGYEQFF.

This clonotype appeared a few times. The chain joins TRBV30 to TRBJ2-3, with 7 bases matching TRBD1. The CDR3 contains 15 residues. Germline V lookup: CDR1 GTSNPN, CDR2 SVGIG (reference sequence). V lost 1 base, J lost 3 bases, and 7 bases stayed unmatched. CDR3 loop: CAWSARGHTTDTQYF. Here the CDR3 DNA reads TGTGCCTGGAGTGCTAGGGGGCACACTACAGATACGCAGTATTTT. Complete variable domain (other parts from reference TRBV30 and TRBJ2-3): SQTIHQWPATLVQPVGSPLSLECTVEGTSNPNLYWYRQAAGRGLQLLFYSVGIGQISSEVPQNLSASRPQDRQFILSSKKLLLSDSGFYLCAWSARGHTTDTQYFGPGTRLTVL.

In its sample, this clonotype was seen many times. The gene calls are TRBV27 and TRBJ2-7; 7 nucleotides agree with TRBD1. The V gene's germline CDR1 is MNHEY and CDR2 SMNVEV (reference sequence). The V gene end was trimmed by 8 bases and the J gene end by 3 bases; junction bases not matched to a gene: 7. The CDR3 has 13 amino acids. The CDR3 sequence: CASWRQGLYEQYF. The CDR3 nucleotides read TGTGCCAGCTGGAGACAGGGCCTCTACGAGCAGTACTTC.

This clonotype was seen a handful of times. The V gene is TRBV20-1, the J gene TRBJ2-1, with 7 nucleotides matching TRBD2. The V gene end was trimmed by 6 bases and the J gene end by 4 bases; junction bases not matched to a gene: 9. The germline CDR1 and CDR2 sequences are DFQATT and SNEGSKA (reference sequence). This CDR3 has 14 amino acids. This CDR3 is CSALVARGYNEQFF. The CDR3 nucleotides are TGCAGTGCCCTTGTAGCGCGGGGGTACAATGAGCAGTTCTTC.